These T cell receptor beta chains were read from a single sample in a study of CD8+ T cells in alopecia areata. Using immunoSEQ multiplex PCR, the repertoire was profiled, and TCRdb retains in-frame clones only, with some absent. The sample has 150,000 to 200,000 clones; approximately 57% are singletons. Sequences were derived from CD4+ T cells sorted from blood, sampled at week 24, from a patient treated with tofacitinib. The receptor source for this set is a human donor with alopecia areata. CDR3s leave out the opening cysteine and the closing phenylalanine or tryptophan. Each record gives: J gene, V gene, CDR3 length, CDR3 protein.

J gene: TRBJ2-7; V gene: TRBV29-1; CDR3 length: 12; CDR3 protein: SVETTRGDYEQY
J gene: TRBJ2-1; V gene: TRBV27; CDR3 length: 14; CDR3 protein: ASSLSALASYNEQF
J gene: TRBJ2-7; V gene: TRBV19; CDR3 length: 11; CDR3 protein: ASRGQGVYEQY
J gene: TRBJ2-3; V gene: TRBV30; CDR3 length: 13; CDR3 protein: AWSVARLAELTQY
J gene: TRBJ1-6; V gene: TRBV14; CDR3 length: 12; CDR3 protein: ASDQGARNSPLH
J gene: TRBJ2-5; V gene: TRBV11-2; CDR3 length: 14; CDR3 protein: ASSLLGEVPQETQY
J gene: TRBJ1-1; V gene: TRBV29-1; CDR3 length: 11; CDR3 protein: SVERARGTEAF
J gene: TRBJ2-2; V gene: TRBV11-2; CDR3 length: 11; CDR3 protein: ASSLVSPGELF
J gene: TRBJ1-5; V gene: TRBV19; CDR3 length: 12; CDR3 protein: ASSIRGGDQPQH
J gene: TRBJ2-7; V gene: TRBV30; CDR3 length: 13; CDR3 protein: AWSVRRDGPLAQY
J gene: TRBJ1-2; V gene: TRBV29-1; CDR3 length: 9; CDR3 protein: SVVTGNGYT
J gene: TRBJ1-5; V gene: TRBV30; CDR3 length: 11; CDR3 protein: AWSRYSNQPQH
J gene: TRBJ2-7; V gene: TRBV29-1; CDR3 length: 11; CDR3 protein: SVVDRGSYEQY
J gene: TRBJ2-1; V gene: TRBV19; CDR3 length: 10; CDR3 protein: ASSTDRGEQF
J gene: TRBJ1-2; V gene: TRBV29-1; CDR3 length: 10; CDR3 protein: SVEQPNYGYT
J gene: TRBJ2-3; V gene: TRBV29-1; CDR3 length: 13; CDR3 protein: SVPERSGLTDTQY
J gene: TRBJ2-1; V gene: TRBV5-1; CDR3 length: 13; CDR3 protein: ASSLQGAEDNEQF
J gene: TRBJ1-1; V gene: TRBV2; CDR3 length: 11; CDR3 protein: ASSQGVNTEAF
J gene: TRBJ2-7; V gene: TRBV6-5; CDR3 length: 10; CDR3 protein: ASSYSGGEQY
J gene: TRBJ1-2; V gene: TRBV6-5; CDR3 length: 13; CDR3 protein: ASSGERALGGGYT
J gene: TRBJ2-1; V gene: TRBV6-5; CDR3 length: 9; CDR3 protein: ASSYGWGQF
J gene: TRBJ2-1; V gene: TRBV29-1; CDR3 length: 12; CDR3 protein: SVEGEGLAYEQF
J gene: TRBJ2-7; V gene: TRBV30; CDR3 length: 9; CDR3 protein: AWSLSYEQY
J gene: TRBJ2-3; V gene: TRBV5-4; CDR3 length: 15; CDR3 protein: ASSLAGGGSSTDTQY
J gene: TRBJ1-4; V gene: TRBV7-9; CDR3 length: 9; CDR3 protein: ASSFKEKLF
J gene: TRBJ2-3; V gene: TRBV29-1; CDR3 length: 13; CDR3 protein: SVEGTGGSTDTQY
J gene: TRBJ1-2; V gene: TRBV25-1; CDR3 length: 13; CDR3 protein: ASSAQTGANYGYT
J gene: TRBJ2-7; V gene: TRBV27; CDR3 length: 15; CDR3 protein: ASSLGFGGSKAYEQY
J gene: TRBJ2-2; V gene: TRBV11-2; CDR3 length: 12; CDR3 protein: ASSLEGSTGELF
J gene: TRBJ2-5; V gene: TRBV5-1; CDR3 length: 14; CDR3 protein: ASSFRRGALQETQY
J gene: TRBJ1-2; V gene: TRBV5-1; CDR3 length: 12; CDR3 protein: ASSLLDTNYGYT
J gene: TRBJ1-4; V gene: TRBV2; CDR3 length: 9; CDR3 protein: ASFAGEKLF
J gene: TRBJ1-1; V gene: TRBV18; CDR3 length: 13; CDR3 protein: ASSPPRVMNTEAF
J gene: TRBJ2-2; V gene: TRBV4-2; CDR3 length: 12; CDR3 protein: ASSQDRDAGELF
J gene: TRBJ2-1; V gene: TRBV4-2; CDR3 length: 12; CDR3 protein: ASSQDGTAPLQF
J gene: TRBJ2-5; V gene: TRBV7-6; CDR3 length: 12; CDR3 protein: ASSLSGNQETQY
J gene: TRBJ2-5; V gene: TRBV5-1; CDR3 length: 15; CDR3 protein: ASSPGQGSRPRETQY
J gene: TRBJ2-7; V gene: TRBV4-2; CDR3 length: 13; CDR3 protein: ASSLTRDRAYEQY
J gene: TRBJ1-2; V gene: TRBV27; CDR3 length: 14; CDR3 protein: ASSLTFGRAMRGYT
J gene: TRBJ2-5; V gene: TRBV29-1; CDR3 length: 13; CDR3 protein: SVEPGGTGVGTQY
J gene: TRBJ1-2; V gene: TRBV5-6; CDR3 length: 11; CDR3 protein: ASSLIVDRVYT
J gene: TRBJ1-1; V gene: TRBV7-9; CDR3 length: 11; CDR3 protein: ASSLQGAAEAF
J gene: TRBJ2-1; V gene: TRBV5-1; CDR3 length: 9; CDR3 protein: ASRLAGEQF
J gene: TRBJ1-6; V gene: TRBV30; CDR3 length: 15; CDR3 protein: AWRAPGTGVYNSPLH
J gene: TRBJ1-1; V gene: TRBV2; CDR3 length: 13; CDR3 protein: ASSAGRTPNTEAF
J gene: TRBJ1-2; V gene: TRBV19; CDR3 length: 12; CDR3 protein: ASSIDRGDDGYT
J gene: TRBJ1-1; V gene: TRBV20-1; CDR3 length: 9; CDR3 protein: SAGQGVEAF
J gene: TRBJ2-1; V gene: TRBV19; CDR3 length: 14; CDR3 protein: ASSTREGYSYNEQF
J gene: TRBJ1-1; V gene: TRBV30; CDR3 length: 11; CDR3 protein: AWSQEQNTEAF
J gene: TRBJ2-1; V gene: TRBV9; CDR3 length: 13; CDR3 protein: ASSARSLATNEQF
J gene: TRBJ2-7; V gene: TRBV7-2; CDR3 length: 12; CDR3 protein: ASRGGTVSYEQY
J gene: TRBJ2-7; V gene: TRBV27; CDR3 length: 15; CDR3 protein: ASSPDLLSGGVYEQY
J gene: TRBJ1-1; V gene: TRBV5-6; CDR3 length: 9; CDR3 protein: ASMTGGEAF
J gene: TRBJ1-2; V gene: TRBV5-4; CDR3 length: 13; CDR3 protein: ASSRSKPDLGGYT
J gene: TRBJ2-5; V gene: TRBV5-1; CDR3 length: 14; CDR3 protein: ASSLGDRLASETQY